This T cell receptor (beta chain) was sequenced for a study of multiple sclerosis patients with progressive multifocal leukoencephalopathy. Notes on the study in general: Less diverse TRB repertoires were suggested in most PML patients.

Measured with immunoSEQ multiplex PCR; TCRdb has only the in-frame clones, and not every one. The repertoire holds some 30,000 clones, with more than 80% as singletons. Time point in this sample: time of PML onset. Comment on this clone: Its antigen is as yet unknown.

The CDR3 loop spans 15 amino acids. Germline V lookup: CDR1 SGDLS, CDR2 YYNGEE. J lost 4 bases, V lost 4 bases, and 6 bases had no gene match. The rearrangement links TRBV9 to TRBJ1-4, with TRBD1 matching 8 bases. This receptor was identified in a woman aged 25 to 39 with progressive multifocal leukoencephalopathy. Sequences were derived from PBMCs, sampled from a patient treated with natalizumab. The CDR3 region is CASSQEGQVNEKLFF. The CDR3, as DNA: TGTGCCAGCAGCCAGGAGGGACAGGTTAATGAAAAACTGTTTTTT.